The 3 T cell receptor beta chains in this list originate from one sample, sequenced in a study. TCRdb recomputed calls from the RT-PCR reads with MiXCR, one row per CDR3 protein. The sample carries more than 600,000 distinct CDR3 sequences, 13% to 15% recorded once. Sample: memory CD4+ T cells from blood. Receptors were obtained from a female donor in good health, serving as a healthy control.

This clonotype turned up a few times. V usage is TRBV20-1 and J usage is TRBJ1-2; D gene unclear. Trimming removed 2 bases from V and 4 bases from J, with 5 bases in between. The CDR3 is 11 amino acids. Germline-derived CDR1 and CDR2 are DFQATT and SNEGSKA (reference sequence). The CDR3 sequence is CSARRAYGYTF. The CDR3 coding sequence is TGCAGTGCTAGAAGGGCCTATGGCTACACCTTC.

This clonotype was observed many times. V usage is TRBV6-2 or TRBV6-3 and J usage is TRBJ2-5; 8 bases line up with TRBD1. V shed 6 bases, J shed 2 bases, and the junction held 14 bases outside the gene matches. Per the germline V gene, CDR1 is MNHEY and CDR2 is SVGEGT. The CDR3 is 17 residues long. The CDR3 loop is CASREPGTGGQQETQYF. In DNA, the CDR3 is TGTGCCAGCAGAGAGCCCGGGACAGGCGGCCAACAAGAGACCCAGTACTTC.

This clonotype was seen a handful of times. The chain combines TRBV9 with TRBJ2-1; D gene unclear. Trimming stripped 4 bases from V and 2 bases from J, with 10 bases between. The CDR3 is made up of 14 amino acids. Germline V gives CDR1 SGDLS, CDR2 YYNGEE. The CDR3 sequence: CASSPPATYNEQFF. CDR3 coding DNA: TGTGCCAGCAGCCCCCCAGCCACCTACAATGAGCAGTTCTTC.